Included here is one T cell receptor (beta chain) sequence, with context. Antigen unknown. These data come from a study of cytomegalovirus exposure and HLA in healthy donors. 13 Jbeta primers and 60 Vbeta primers were used for the PCR. Using immunoSEQ multiplex PCR, the repertoire was profiled, and TCRdb retains in-frame clones only, with some absent. The sample includes 200,000 or so clones, 75% to 85% of them seen just once. The CDR3 contains 15 residues. V dropped 7 bases and J dropped 0 bases, with 12 bases sitting between them. From germline, CDR1 is SNHLY and CDR2 FYNNEI. Study-wide findings and caveats: Analysis was carried out at a later point, and it linked a missense DCLRE1C variant to TCR beta V- and J-gene trimming. Clonal expansion, a later analysis showed, was greater in HLA-associated TCR beta chains than in equally common others. TCR beta sequences reportedly predicted most subjects' HLA-A and HLA-B alleles accurately. Across donors, presence/absence analyses took sequencing depth to be roughly uniform.

The V call is TRBV2, the J call TRBJ2-2; weak D call: TRBD1 (6 bases). Sequenced: PBMCs. This receptor was identified in a male donor in good health and CMV-seropositive. CDR3 residues: CASKSGTSNTGELFF. CDR3 bases: TGTGCCAGCAAATCTGGGACATCGAACACCGGGGAGCTGTTTTTT.